In this sample, the clone carrying this T cell receptor beta chain turned up a few times. The data were produced by immunoSEQ multiplex PCR, yet TCRdb's version contains in-frame clones alone and is incomplete. Here the sample spans tens of thousands of clones, 70% to 90% being singletons. These data belong to a study of blood T cell repertoires in COVID-19. At the level of the study: Samples representing acute and convalescent COVID-19 were sourced from the United States, Italy and Spain.

Germline CDR1 and CDR2: SGDLS and YYNGEE. This CDR3 is built from 15 residues. With 4 bases clipped from V and 2 bases from J, the junction kept 7 bases outside the gene matches. Sample: peripheral blood. This chain uses TRBV9 with TRBJ1-2; 8 bases line up with TRBD1. The TCR sequence derives from a woman older than 75 with active or convalescent COVID-19. The CDR3 is CASSSGQGRNYGYTF. CDR3 bases: TGTGCCAGCAGCAGCGGACAGGGTAGAAACTATGGCTACACCTTC.